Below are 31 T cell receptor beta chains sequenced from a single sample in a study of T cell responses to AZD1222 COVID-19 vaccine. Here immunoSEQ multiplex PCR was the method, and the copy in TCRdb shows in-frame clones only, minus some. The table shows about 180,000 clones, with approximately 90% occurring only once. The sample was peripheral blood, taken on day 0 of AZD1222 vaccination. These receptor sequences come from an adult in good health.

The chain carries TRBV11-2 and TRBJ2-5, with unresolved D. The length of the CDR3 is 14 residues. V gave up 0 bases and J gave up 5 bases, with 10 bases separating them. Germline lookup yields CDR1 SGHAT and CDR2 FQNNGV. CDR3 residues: CASSLDWARETQYF. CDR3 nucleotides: TGTGCCAGCAGCTTAGACTGGGCCCGGGAGACCCAGTACTTC.

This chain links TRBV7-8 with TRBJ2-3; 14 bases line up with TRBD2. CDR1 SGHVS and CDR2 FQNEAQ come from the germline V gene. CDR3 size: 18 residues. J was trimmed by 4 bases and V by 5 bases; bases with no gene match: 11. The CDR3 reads CASSRYRLAGGKADTQYF. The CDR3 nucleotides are TGTGCCAGCAGCCGATACCGACTAGCGGGGGGGAAGGCAGATACGCAGTATTTT.

CDR3 loop: CASSYVQGELFF. In DNA, the CDR3 is TGCGCCAGCAGCTATGTCCAGGGGGAGCTGTTTTTT. This chain uses TRBV4-3 with TRBJ2-2, with D unclear. V was pared by 5 bases and J by 8 bases, with 9 bases between. Germline lookup yields CDR1 LGHNA and CDR2 YSLEER. This CDR3 is built from 12 residues.

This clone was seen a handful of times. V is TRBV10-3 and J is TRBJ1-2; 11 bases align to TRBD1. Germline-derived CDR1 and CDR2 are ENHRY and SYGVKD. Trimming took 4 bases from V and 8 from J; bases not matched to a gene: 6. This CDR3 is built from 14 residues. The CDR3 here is CAISGTGGAGGYTF. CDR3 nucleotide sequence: TGTGCCATCAGTGGGACAGGGGGCGCGGGGGGCTACACCTTC.

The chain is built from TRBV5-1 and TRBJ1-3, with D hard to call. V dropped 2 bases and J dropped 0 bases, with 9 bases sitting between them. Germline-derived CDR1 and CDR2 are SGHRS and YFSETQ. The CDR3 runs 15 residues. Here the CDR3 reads CASSLTGNSGNTIYF. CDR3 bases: TGCGCCAGCAGCTTAACCGGGAACTCTGGAAACACCATATATTTT.

CDR3 coding DNA: TGTGCCAGCAGTTACCCTCAAGATGGGGAGCAGTACTTC. This translates into CASSYPQDGEQYF. The chain employs TRBV6-2 or TRBV6-3 and TRBJ2-7; D remains unclear. V was trimmed by 2 bases and J by 7 bases, leaving 12 bases between them. The CDR3 spans 13 residues. Per germline, CDR1 MNHEY and CDR2 SVGEGT.

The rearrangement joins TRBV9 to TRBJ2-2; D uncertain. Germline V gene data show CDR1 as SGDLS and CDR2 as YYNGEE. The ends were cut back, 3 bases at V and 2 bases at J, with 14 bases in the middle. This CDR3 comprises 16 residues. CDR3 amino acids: CASSARQAINTGELFF. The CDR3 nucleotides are TGTGCCAGCAGCGCCAGGCAGGCCATTAACACCGGGGAGCTGTTTTTT.

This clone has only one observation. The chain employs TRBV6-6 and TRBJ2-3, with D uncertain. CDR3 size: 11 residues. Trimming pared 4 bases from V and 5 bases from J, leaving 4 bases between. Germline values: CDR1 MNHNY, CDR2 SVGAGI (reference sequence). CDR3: CASSFIDTQYF. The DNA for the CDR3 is TGTGCCAGCAGTTTTATAGATACGCAGTATTTT.

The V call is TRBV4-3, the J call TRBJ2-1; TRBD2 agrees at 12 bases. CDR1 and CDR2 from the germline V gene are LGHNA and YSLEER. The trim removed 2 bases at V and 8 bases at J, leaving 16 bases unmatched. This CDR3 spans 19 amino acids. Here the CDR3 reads CASSQTPPSLAGGYDEQFF. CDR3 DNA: TGCGCCAGCAGCCAAACTCCCCCCTCCCTAGCGGGGGGGTACGATGAGCAGTTCTTC.

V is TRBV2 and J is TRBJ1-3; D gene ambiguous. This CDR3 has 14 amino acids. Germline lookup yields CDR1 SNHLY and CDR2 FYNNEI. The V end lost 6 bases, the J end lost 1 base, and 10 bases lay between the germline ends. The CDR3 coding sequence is TGTGCCAGCAGCTCCGCGGGATCTGGAAACACCATATATTTT. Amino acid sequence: CASSSAGSGNTIYF.

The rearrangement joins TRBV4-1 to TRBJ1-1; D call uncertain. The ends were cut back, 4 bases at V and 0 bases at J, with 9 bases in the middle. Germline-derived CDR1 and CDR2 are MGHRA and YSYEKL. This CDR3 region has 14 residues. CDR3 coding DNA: TGCGCCAGCAGCCCCGGGCAGCTGAACACTGAAGCTTTCTTT. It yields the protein CASSPGQLNTEAFF.

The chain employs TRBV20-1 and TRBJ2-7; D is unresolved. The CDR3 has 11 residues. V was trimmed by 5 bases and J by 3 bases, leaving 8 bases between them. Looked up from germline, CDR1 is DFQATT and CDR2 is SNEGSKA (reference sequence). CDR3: CSAEMGYEQYF. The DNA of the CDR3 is TGCAGTGCTGAGATGGGCTACGAGCAGTACTTC.

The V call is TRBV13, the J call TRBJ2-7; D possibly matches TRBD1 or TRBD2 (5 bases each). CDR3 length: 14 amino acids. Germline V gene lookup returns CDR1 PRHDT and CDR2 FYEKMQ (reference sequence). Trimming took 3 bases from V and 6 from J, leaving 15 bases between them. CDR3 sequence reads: CASSLPGTASEQYF. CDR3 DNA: TGTGCCAGCAGCTTGCCCGGGACCGCGAGCGAGCAGTACTTC.

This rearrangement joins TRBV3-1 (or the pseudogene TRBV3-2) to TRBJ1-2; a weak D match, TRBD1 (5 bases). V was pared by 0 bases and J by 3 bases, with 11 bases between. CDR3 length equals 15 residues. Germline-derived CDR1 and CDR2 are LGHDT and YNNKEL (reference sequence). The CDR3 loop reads CASSQDNGDHYGYTF. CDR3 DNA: TGTGCCAGCAGCCAAGATAACGGGGACCACTATGGCTACACCTTC.

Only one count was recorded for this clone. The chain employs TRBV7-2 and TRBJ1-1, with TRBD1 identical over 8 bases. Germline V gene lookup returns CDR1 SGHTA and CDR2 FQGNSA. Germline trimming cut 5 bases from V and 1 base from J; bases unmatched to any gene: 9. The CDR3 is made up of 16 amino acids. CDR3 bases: TGTGCCAGCAGCCCGAAGAGGACAGGGTCGAACACTGAAGCTTTCTTT. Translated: CASSPKRTGSNTEAFF.

Here the CDR3 reads CSGTGRGTEAFF. CDR3 sequence (DNA): TGCAGCGGAACAGGACGTGGAACTGAAGCTTTCTTT. The rearrangement links TRBV29-1 to TRBJ1-1, with a tentative D call TRBD1 (5 bases). The V end was cut by 7 bases, the J end by 5 bases, with 14 bases between. Germline-derived CDR1 and CDR2 are SQVTM and ANQGSEA. CDR3 length: 12 residues. The full variable domain, with the rest looked up from reference TRBV29-1 and TRBJ1-1, is SAVISQKPSRDICQRGTSLTIQCQVDSQVTMMFWYRQQPGQSLTLIATANQGSEATYESGFVIDKFPISRPNLTFSTLTVSNMSPEDSSIYLCSGTGRGTEAFFGQGTRLTVV.

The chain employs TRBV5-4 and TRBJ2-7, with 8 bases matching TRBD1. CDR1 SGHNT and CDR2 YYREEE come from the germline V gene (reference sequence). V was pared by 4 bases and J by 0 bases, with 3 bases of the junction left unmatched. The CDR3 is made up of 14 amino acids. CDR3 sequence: CASSPGQDSYEQYF. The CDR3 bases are TGTGCCAGCAGCCCGGGACAGGACTCCTACGAGCAGTACTTC.

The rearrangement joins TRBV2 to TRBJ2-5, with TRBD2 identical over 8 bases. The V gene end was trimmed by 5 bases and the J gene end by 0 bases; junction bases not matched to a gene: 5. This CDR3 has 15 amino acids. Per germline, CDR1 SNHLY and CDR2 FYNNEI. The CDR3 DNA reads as TGTGCCAGCAGTCCTTTTAGCGGGGACCAAGAGACCCAGTACTTC. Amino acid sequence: CASSPFSGDQETQYF.

The CDR3 region is CAWSDSMNTEAFF. The DNA for the CDR3 is TGTGCCTGGAGCGACAGCATGAACACTGAAGCTTTCTTT. This chain uses TRBV30 with TRBJ1-1, with a possible D match to TRBD1 (5 bases). Germline assignment: CDR1 GTSNPN and CDR2 SVGIG (reference sequence). V was cut by 3 bases and J by 0 bases, with 8 bases left in between. The CDR3 contains 13 residues.

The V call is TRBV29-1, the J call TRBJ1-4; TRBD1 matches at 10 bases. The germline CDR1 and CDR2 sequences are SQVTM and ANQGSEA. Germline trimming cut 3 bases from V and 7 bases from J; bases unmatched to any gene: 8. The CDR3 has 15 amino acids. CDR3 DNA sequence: TGCAGCGTTGAGACCCGACAGGGGGCAGGTGAAAAACTGTTTTTT. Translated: CSVETRQGAGEKLFF.

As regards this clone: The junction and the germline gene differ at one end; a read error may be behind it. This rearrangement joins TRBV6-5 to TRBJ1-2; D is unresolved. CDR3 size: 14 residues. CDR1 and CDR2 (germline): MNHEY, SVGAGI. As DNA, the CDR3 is TGTGCCAGCAGTCTCGACCAAGCGGCACCTGTGGCCCTTTTC. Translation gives CASSLDQAAPVALF.

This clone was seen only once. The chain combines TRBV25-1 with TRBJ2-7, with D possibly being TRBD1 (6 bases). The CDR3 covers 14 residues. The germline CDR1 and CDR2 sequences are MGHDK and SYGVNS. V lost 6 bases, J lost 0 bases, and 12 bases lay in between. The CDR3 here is CASRGHNPSYEQYF. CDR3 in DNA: TGTGCCAGCAGGGGACACAACCCCTCCTACGAGCAGTACTTC.

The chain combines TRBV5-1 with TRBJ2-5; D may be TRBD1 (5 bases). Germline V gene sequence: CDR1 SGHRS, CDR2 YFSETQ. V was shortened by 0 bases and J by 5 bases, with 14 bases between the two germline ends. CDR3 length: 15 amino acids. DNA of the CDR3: TGCGCCAGCAGCTTGGGAGTGGCAGGGAAGGAGACCCAGTACTTC. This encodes CASSLGVAGKETQYF.

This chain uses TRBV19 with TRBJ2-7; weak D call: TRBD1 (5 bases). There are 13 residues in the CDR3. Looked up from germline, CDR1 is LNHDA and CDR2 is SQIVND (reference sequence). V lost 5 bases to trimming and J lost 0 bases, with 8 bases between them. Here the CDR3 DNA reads TGTGCCAGTAGTCGACAGAACTCCTACGAGCAGTACTTC. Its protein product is CASSRQNSYEQYF.

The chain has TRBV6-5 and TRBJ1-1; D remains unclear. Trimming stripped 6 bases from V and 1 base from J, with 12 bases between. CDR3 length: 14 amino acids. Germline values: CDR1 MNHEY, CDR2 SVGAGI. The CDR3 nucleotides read TGTGCCAGCAGGGGGATCGCGAGGAACACTGAAGCTTTCTTT. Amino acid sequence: CASRGIARNTEAFF.

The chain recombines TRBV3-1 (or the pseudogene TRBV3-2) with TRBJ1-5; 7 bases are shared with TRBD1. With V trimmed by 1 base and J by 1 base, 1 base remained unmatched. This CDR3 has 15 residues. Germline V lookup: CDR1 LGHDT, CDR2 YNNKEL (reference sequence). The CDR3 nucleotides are TGTGCCAGCAGCCAAGGACAGGGCAGCAATCAGCCCCAGCATTTT. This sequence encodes CASSQGQGSNQPQHF.

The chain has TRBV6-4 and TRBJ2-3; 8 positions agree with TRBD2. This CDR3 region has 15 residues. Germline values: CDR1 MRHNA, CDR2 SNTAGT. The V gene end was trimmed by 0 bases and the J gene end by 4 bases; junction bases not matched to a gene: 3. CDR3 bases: TGTGCCAGCAGTGACTCGACGGGGGGGCCAGATACGCAGTATTTT. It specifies CASSDSTGGPDTQYF.

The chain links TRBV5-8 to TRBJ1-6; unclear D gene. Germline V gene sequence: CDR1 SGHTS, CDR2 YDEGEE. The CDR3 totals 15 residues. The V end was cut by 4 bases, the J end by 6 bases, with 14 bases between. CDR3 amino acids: CASSNRQVLNSPLHF. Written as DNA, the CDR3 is TGTGCCAGCAGCAACCGGCAGGTCCTTAATTCACCCCTCCACTTT.

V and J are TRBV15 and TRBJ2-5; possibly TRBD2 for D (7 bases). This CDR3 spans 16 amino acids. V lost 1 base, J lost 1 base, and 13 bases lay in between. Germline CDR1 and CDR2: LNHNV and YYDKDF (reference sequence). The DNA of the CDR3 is TGTGCCACCAGCAGAGTAAATGCGGGGGCCCAAGAGACCCAGTACTTC. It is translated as CATSRVNAGAQETQYF.

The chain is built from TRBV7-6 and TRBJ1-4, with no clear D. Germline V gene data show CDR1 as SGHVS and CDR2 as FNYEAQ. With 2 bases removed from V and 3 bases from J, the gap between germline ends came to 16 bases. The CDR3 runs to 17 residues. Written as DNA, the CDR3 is TGTGCCAGCAGCTTATTCGAGGGAGGAGTGGCTAATGAAAAACTGTTTTTT. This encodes CASSLFEGGVANEKLFF.

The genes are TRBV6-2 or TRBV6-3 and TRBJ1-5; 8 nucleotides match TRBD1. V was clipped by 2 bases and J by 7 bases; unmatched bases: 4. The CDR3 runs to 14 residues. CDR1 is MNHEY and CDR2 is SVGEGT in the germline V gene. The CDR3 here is CASSYDGQGQPQHF. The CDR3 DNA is TGTGCCAGCAGTTACGATGGACAGGGCCAGCCCCAGCATTTT.